This TCR beta chain derives from a study of cytomegalovirus exposure and HLA in healthy donors. Study as a whole: There were approximately 85 million unique TCRs (from HLA-typed donors) in an early data release.

Germline lookup yields CDR1 SEHNR and CDR2 FQNEAQ (reference sequence). The CDR3 contains 17 residues. The trim removed 5 bases at V and 5 bases at J, leaving 16 bases unmatched. The primer mix had 60 Vbeta and 13 Jbeta primers. Here immunoSEQ multiplex PCR was the method, and the copy in TCRdb shows in-frame clones only, minus some. The sample lists around 150,000 clones; about four fifths were seen once. This sequence was found in a man aged 30 to 39 in good health. V usage is TRBV7-9 and J usage is TRBJ2-7; TRBD2 agrees at 9 bases. Specimen: PBMCs. CDR3 sequence (DNA): TGTGCCAGCAGCATCCCCCGATTGGGACTAGCCGTTGACGAGCAGTACTTC. Translating it yields CASSIPRLGLAVDEQYF. Using reference TRBV7-9 and TRBJ2-7 for the parts outside the CDR3, the full variable domain is DTGVSQNPRHKITKRGQNVTFRCDPISEHNRLYWYRQTLGQGPEFLTYFQNEAQLEKSRLLSDRFSAERPKGSFSTLEIQRTEQGDSAMYLCASSIPRLGLAVDEQYFGPGTRLTVT.